This TCR beta chain was recorded in a study of T cells expressing NK-cell markers. The CDR3 totals 14 residues. Germline V lookup: CDR1 SGHKS, CDR2 YYEKEE (reference sequence). TCRdb reprocessed the 5' RACE reads and stores each CDR3 protein as one record, lacking DNA. This sample lists roughly 350,000 distinct CDR3 sequences; its ten largest clones have 5.2%. What was sequenced was blood T cells: a sorted CD56 or NKG2C T cell subset, CD4+ or CD8+ T cells, or bulk PBMC T cells (not recorded which). The rearrangement joins TRBV5-5 to TRBJ1-1; TCRdb names TRBD1, which stays unverified in the absence of DNA. This receptor was identified in a man between 18 and 69 years old in good health. The CDR3 is CASSRGVKNTEAFF.